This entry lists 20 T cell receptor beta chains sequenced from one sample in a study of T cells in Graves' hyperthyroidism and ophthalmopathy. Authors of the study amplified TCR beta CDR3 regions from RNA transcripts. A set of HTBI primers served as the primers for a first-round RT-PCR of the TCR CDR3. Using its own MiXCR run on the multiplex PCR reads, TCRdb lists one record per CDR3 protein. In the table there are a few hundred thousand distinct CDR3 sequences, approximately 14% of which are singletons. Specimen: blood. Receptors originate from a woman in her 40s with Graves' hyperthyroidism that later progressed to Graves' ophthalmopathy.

The DNA for the CDR3 is TGTGCCAGCAGTGAGGCAGGGGGTCCGAACACTGAAGCTTTCTTT. It is translated as CASSEAGGPNTEAFF. The chain recombines TRBV2 with TRBJ1-1; 7 bases fit TRBD1. The V and J ends lost 3 bases and 1 base, in that order; junction bases with no gene match: 5. CDR1 is SNHLY and CDR2 is FYNNEI in the germline V gene. This CDR3 region has 15 residues.

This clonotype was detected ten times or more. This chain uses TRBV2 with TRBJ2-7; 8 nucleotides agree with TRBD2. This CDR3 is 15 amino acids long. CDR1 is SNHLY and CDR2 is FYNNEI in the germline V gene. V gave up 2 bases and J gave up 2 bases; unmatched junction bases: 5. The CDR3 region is CASSEIPGGPYEQYF. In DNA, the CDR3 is TGTGCCAGCAGTGAAATCCCGGGAGGGCCCTACGAGCAGTACTTC.

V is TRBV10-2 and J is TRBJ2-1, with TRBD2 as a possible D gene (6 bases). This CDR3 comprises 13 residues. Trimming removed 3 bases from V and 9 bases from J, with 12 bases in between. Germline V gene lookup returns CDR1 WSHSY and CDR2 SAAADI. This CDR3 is CASSDHWGGEQFF. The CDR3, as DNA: TGCGCCAGCAGTGACCACTGGGGAGGTGAGCAGTTCTTC.

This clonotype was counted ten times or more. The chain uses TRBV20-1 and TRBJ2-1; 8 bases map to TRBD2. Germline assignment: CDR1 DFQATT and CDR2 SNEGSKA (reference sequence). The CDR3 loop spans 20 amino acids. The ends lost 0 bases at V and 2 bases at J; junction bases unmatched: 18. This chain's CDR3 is CSARDLPVVVGLVPYNEQFF. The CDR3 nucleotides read TGCAGTGCTAGAGATCTCCCCGTCGTTGTGGGACTAGTCCCCTACAATGAGCAGTTCTTC.

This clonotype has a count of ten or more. CDR3 sequence (DNA): TGTGCCAGCAACCCTAACGGACAGGGGTATGGCTACACCTTC. This gives the protein CASNPNGQGYGYTF. V usage is TRBV2 and J usage is TRBJ1-2, with 9 bases lining up with TRBD1. CDR1 and CDR2 (germline): SNHLY, FYNNEI. The CDR3 is 14 amino acids. J lost 5 bases, V lost 7 bases, and 8 bases had no gene match.

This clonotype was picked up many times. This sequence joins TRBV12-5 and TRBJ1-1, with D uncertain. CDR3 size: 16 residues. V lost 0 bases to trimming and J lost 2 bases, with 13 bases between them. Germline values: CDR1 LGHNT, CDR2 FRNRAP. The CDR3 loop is CASGLVPPQANTEAFF. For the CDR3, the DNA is TGTGCTAGTGGTTTGGTACCCCCTCAGGCAAACACTGAAGCTTTCTTT.

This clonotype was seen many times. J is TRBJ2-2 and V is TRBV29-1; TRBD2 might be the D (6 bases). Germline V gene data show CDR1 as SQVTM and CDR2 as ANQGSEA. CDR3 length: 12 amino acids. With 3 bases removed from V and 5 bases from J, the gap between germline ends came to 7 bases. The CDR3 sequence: CSVDGTTGELFF. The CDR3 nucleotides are TGCAGCGTTGATGGGACTACCGGGGAGCTGTTTTTT.

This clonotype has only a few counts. CDR3: CASSFNRDRGTNYGYTF. In DNA, the CDR3 is TGTGCCAGCAGTTTCAACCGGGACAGGGGGACTAACTATGGCTACACCTTC. The chain carries TRBV6-2 or TRBV6-3 and TRBJ1-2; 11 bases match TRBD1. Per the germline V gene, CDR1 is MNHEY and CDR2 is SVGEGT. V dropped 4 bases and J dropped 0; count of bases not matched to a gene: 7. The length of the CDR3 is 17 residues.

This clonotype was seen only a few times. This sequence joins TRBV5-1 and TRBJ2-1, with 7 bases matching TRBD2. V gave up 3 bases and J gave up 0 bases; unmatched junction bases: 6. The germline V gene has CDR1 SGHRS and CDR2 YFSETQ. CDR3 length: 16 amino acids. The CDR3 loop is CASSYWGGSSYNEQFF. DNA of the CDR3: TGCGCCAGCAGCTACTGGGGCGGGAGCTCCTACAATGAGCAGTTCTTC.

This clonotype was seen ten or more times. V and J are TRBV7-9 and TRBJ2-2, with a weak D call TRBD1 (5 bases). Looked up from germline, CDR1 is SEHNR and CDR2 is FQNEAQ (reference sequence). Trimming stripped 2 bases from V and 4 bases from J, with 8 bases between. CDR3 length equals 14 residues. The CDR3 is CASSLLRGTGELFF. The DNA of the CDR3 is TGTGCCAGCAGCTTATTAAGGGGCACCGGGGAGCTGTTTTTT.

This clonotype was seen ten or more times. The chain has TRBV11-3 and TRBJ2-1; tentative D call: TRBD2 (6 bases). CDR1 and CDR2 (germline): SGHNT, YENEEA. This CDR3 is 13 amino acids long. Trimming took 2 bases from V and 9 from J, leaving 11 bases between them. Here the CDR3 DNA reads TGTGCCAGCAGCTTATACCCGACTAGTGAGCAGTTCTTC. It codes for CASSLYPTSEQFF.

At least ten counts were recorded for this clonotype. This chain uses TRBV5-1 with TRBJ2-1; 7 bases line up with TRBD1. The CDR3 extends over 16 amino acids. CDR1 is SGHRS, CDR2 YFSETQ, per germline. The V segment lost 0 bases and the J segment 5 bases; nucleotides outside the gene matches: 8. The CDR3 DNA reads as TGCGCCAGCAGCTTGGACCCAGGGGGTTTAAACAATGAGCAGTTCTTC. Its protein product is CASSLDPGGLNNEQFF.

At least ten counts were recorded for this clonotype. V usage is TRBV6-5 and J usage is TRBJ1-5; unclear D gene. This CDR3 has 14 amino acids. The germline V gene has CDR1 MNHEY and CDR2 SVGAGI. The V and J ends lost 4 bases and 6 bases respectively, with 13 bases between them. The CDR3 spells CASSLRETSQPQHF. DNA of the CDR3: TGTGCCAGCAGTTTGAGGGAGACGAGTCAGCCCCAGCATTTT.

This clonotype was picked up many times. The CDR3: CASSVGGVSEQFF. In DNA form, the CDR3 reads TGTGCCAGCAGCGTAGGAGGCGTCAGTGAGCAGTTCTTC. The V and J genes are TRBV9 and TRBJ2-1; D ambiguous. Germline CDR1 and CDR2: SGDLS and YYNGEE. The CDR3 is 13 residues long. V lost 0 bases and J 9 bases, leaving 10 bases between the germline ends.

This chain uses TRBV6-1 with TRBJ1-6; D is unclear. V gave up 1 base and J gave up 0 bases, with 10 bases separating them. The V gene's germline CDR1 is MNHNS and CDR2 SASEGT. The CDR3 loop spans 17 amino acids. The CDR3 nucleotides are TGTGCCAGCAGTGAAGTCCACTCAGGCTCCTATAATTCACCCCTCCACTTT. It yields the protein CASSEVHSGSYNSPLHF.

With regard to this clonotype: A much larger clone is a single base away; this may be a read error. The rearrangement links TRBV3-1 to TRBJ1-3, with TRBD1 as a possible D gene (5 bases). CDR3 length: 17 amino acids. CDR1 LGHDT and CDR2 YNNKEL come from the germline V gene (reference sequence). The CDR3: CASSLMTDLFAGTTIYF. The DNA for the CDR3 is TGTGCCAGCAGCCTTATGACAGATCTCTTCGCTGGAACCACCATATATTTT.

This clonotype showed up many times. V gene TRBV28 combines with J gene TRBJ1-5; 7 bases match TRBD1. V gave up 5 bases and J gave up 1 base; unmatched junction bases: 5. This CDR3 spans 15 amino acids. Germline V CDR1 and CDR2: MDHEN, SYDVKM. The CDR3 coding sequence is TGTGCCAGCAGTCACCCACAGGGGAGCAATCAGCCCCAGCATTTT. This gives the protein CASSHPQGSNQPQHF.

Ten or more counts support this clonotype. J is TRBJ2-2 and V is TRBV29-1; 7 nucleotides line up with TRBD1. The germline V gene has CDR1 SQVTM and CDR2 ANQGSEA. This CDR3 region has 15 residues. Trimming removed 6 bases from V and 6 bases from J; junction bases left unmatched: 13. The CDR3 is CSVKSPTGKAGELFF. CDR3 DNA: TGCAGCGTGAAGTCCCCGACAGGGAAGGCCGGGGAGCTGTTTTTT.

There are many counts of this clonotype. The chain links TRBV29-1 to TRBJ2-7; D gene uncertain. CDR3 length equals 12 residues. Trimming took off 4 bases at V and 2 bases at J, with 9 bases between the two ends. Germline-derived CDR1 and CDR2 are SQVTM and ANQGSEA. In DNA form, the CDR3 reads TGCAGCGTTGTTAAAGGGCCCTACGAGCAGTACTTC. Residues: CSVVKGPYEQYF.

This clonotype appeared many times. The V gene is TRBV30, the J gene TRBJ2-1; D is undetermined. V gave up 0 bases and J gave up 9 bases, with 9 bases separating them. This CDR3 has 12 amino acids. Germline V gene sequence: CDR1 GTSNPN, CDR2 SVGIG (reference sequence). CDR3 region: CAWSVISSEQFF. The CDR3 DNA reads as TGTGCCTGGAGTGTAATATCGAGTGAGCAGTTCTTC.